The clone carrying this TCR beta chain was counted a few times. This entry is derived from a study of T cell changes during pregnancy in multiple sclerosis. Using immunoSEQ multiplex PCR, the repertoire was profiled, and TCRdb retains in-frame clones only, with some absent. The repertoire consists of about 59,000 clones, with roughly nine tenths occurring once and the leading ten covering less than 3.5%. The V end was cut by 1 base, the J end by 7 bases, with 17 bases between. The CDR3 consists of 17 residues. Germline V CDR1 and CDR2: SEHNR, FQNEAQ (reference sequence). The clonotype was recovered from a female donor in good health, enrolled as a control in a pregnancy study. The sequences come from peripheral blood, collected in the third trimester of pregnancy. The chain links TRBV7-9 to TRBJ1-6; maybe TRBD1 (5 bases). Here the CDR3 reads CASSLVQGSGRNSPLHF. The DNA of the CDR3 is TGTGCCAGCAGCTTAGTCCAGGGCTCCGGTAGGAATTCACCCCTCCACTTT.